These T cell receptor beta chains were read from a single sample in a study of regulatory T cells in long-lasting Graves disease. TCRdb analysed the multiplex PCR reads with MiXCR anew, one entry per CDR3 protein. The sample contains 250,000 to 300,000 distinct CDR3 sequences, 18% of which appear only once. A further study also used this sample, focusing on T cells in Graves' hyperthyroidism and ophthalmopathy.

The sample in question was peripheral blood mononuclear cells (PBMCs), obtained at new diagnosis, from a patient treated with antithyroid drugs. These receptors all come from a woman younger than 45 with Graves disease. The CDR3 runs from the conserved cysteine through the conserved F or W. The D gene is left open where the match is weak. Rows give clone size only sometimes, using once, few, many, or a class for an expanded clone.

d_gene,v_gene,j_gene,abundance,CDR3aa,CDR3nt
TRBD1,TRBV28,TRBJ2-3,many,CASRGQGRDTDTQYF,TGTGCCAGCAGAGGACAGGGCCGGGACACAGATACGCAGTATTTT
NA,TRBV7-9,TRBJ1-1,many,CASSYGNTEAFF,TGTGCCAGCAGTTACGGGAACACTGAAGCTTTCTTT
NA,TRBV4-1,TRBJ1-3,many,CASSPLTPISGNTIYF,TGCGCCAGCAGCCCCCTGACACCGATCTCTGGAAACACCATATATTTT
TRBD2,TRBV5-1,TRBJ2-5,many,CASSSGTSAQETQYF,TGCGCCAGCAGCTCTGGGACTAGCGCGCAAGAGACCCAGTACTTC
TRBD1,TRBV9,TRBJ1-1,NA,CASSARPSGTGLNTEAFF,TGTGCCAGCAGCGCCCGACCATCCGGGACAGGATTGAACACTGAAGCTTTCTTT
NA,TRBV5-6,TRBJ2-2,NA,CASSLVRGGELFF,TGTGCCAGCAGCTTGGTTCGGGGCGGGGAGCTGTTTTTT
NA,TRBV20-1,TRBJ1-2,many,CSASLQKSTYGYTF,TGCAGTGCTAGCTTACAGAAAAGTACCTATGGCTACACCTTC
NA,TRBV4-1,TRBJ1-6,few,CASSQVSRDSPLHF,TGCGCCAGCAGCCAAGTTAGCAGGGATTCACCCCTCCACTTT
NA,TRBV20-1,TRBJ1-1,many,CSVPGDRSTEAFF,TGCAGTGTCCCGGGGGACCGGAGCACTGAAGCTTTCTTT
TRBD1,TRBV29-1,TRBJ1-4,NA,CSVRTGLDEKLFF,TGCAGCGTTAGGACAGGGCTGGATGAAAAACTGTTTTTT
TRBD1,TRBV11-2,TRBJ2-7,many,CASSLEPGGGHSEQYF,TGTGCCAGCAGCTTAGAACCAGGGGGCGGTCATAGCGAGCAGTACTTC
NA,TRBV7-2,TRBJ1-1,many,CASILPRVGTEAFF,TGTGCCAGCATCCTCCCCCGGGTAGGCACTGAAGCTTTCTTT
NA,TRBV7-2,TRBJ2-7,NA,CASSLAKQGYEQYF,TGTGCCAGCAGCTTAGCCAAACAGGGATACGAGCAGTACTTC
NA,TRBV20-1,TRBJ1-1,many,CSAKVGSLNTEAFF,TGCAGTGCCAAGGTTGGCAGTCTGAACACTGAAGCTTTCTTT
TRBD1,TRBV18,TRBJ1-2,many,CASSPQGQAFGGYGYTF,TGTGCCAGCTCACCGCAGGGACAGGCCTTTGGGGGCTATGGCTACACCTTC
NA,TRBV12-3/TRBV12-4,TRBJ1-2,many,CASSWDVYGYTF,TGTGCCAGCAGTTGGGACGTCTATGGCTACACCTTC
NA,TRBV7-3,TRBJ2-1,many,CASSLLVDYNEQFF,TGTGCCAGCAGCTTATTGGTCGACTACAATGAGCAGTTCTTC
TRBD1,TRBV11-2,TRBJ1-1,many,CASSWRPGQKAFF,TGTGCCAGCAGCTGGAGGCCGGGACAGAAAGCTTTCTTT
TRBD1,TRBV6-2/TRBV6-3,TRBJ1-1,many,CASRGYRGESEAFF,TGTGCCAGCAGAGGATACAGGGGGGAATCTGAAGCTTTCTTT
NA,TRBV20-1,TRBJ2-5,many,CSASHGGKQTQYF,TGCAGTGCTAGCCATGGGGGGAAGCAGACCCAGTACTTC
NA,TRBV6-4,TRBJ2-5,many,CASRTGTDQETQYF,TGTGCCAGCAGAACCGGGACGGATCAAGAGACCCAGTACTTC
TRBD1,TRBV18,TRBJ1-1,many,CASSLQGVLRAFF,TGTGCCAGCTCCCTCCAGGGGGTACTGAGAGCTTTCTTT
TRBD1,TRBV19,TRBJ1-5,many,CAGGDRGSGNQPQHF,TGTGCCGGGGGGGACAGGGGAAGTGGCAATCAGCCCCAGCATTTT